This T cell receptor beta chain came from a study of Graves' ophthalmopathy and Graves' hyperthyroidism. Amplified TCR beta CDR3 regions were obtained using RNA transcripts as template. First-round RT-PCR with HTBI primers preceded a second-round multiplex PCR. TCRdb re-analysed the multiplex PCR reads in MiXCR, keeping a single row per CDR3 protein. The sample yields roughly 1.1 million distinct CDR3 sequences, about two fifths seen once. Other autoimmune disease, uncontrolled infection, pregnancy and lactation led to exclusion. V lost 7 bases, J lost 7 bases, and 8 bases stayed unmatched. This CDR3 is 13 amino acids long. Per germline, CDR1 MNHEY and CDR2 SMNVEV (reference sequence). With respect to this clonotype: Given the absence of the conserved phenylalanine or tryptophan at the CDR3 end, a read error is likely.

This TCR was recovered from an adult man with Graves' hyperthyroidism. Sequencing used peripheral blood or thyroid tissue (not recorded which). The chain joins TRBV27 to TRBJ1-2; 8 positions match TRBD1. The CDR3 coding sequence is TGTGCCAGCACCAATGGACAGGGACGTGGCTACACCCTC. It translates to CASTNGQGRGYTL.